This section outlines one T cell receptor beta chain sequence together with its context. What it binds is unknown. The CDR3 length is 14 residues. From germline, CDR1 is SGHRS and CDR2 YFSETQ. Trimming stripped 0 bases from V and 11 bases from J, with 18 bases between. Some clones are missing from TCRdb's copy, which holds only in-frame ones; the method was immunoSEQ multiplex PCR. The sample lists 25,000 to 30,000 clones, around 80% occurring once. The data belong to a study of T cell responses to AZD1222 COVID-19 vaccine. Overall study findings and caveats: Among the donors, most were white British and more were female, and clonal diversity was possibly underestimated. Epitopes outside B.1.351 and B.1.1.7 mutated regions reportedly drew nearly half of spike TCRs. No repertoire was sampled before or during the peak T cell response, only after it.

The sequence was obtained from an adult in good health. Material: peripheral blood, obtained on day 0 of AZD1222 vaccination. The chain recombines TRBV5-1 with TRBJ2-7; a possible D gene is TRBD1 (6 bases). The CDR3 loop is CASSLDGQGRAEYF. In DNA, the CDR3 is TGCGCCAGCAGCTTGGATGGGCAGGGGCGAGCAGAGTACTTC.